The clone carrying this T cell receptor (beta chain) was recorded a few times. Construction of the TCRbeta library involved unique molecular identifiers. TCRdb re-analysed the PCR reads in MiXCR, keeping a single row per CDR3 protein. The sample includes 19,000 or so distinct CDR3 sequences, 13% of them seen just once. The data belong to a study of T-cell reconstitution after alpha-beta-depleted transplantation in children. J lost 0 bases, V lost 8 bases, and 13 bases had no gene match. CDR3 length: 16 amino acids. Germline assignment: CDR1 DFQATT and CDR2 SNEGSKA (reference sequence). Material: PBMCs, mostly from graft donor cells, obtained 60 days after TCRalphabeta/CD19-depleted stem cell transplant. This chain joins TRBV20-1 and TRBJ2-3, with 8 bases fitting TRBD2. The sequence derives from a female patient between 2 and 15 years old who had a stem cell transplant for congenital amegakaryocytic thrombocytopenia, so the T cells may come from the graft donor. The CDR3 is CSSETTTSESTDTQYF. CDR3 nucleotide sequence: TGCAGTTCAGAAACAACGACTAGCGAAAGCACAGATACGCAGTATTTT.